This T cell receptor beta chain was obtained from a study of T-cell reconstitution after alpha-beta-depleted transplantation in children. Points from the study as a whole: About two months after transplant, alpha-beta T cells reportedly came from several hundred expanded graft clones. Recipient T cells and thymic progenitors that survived gave rise to the high TCRbeta diversity observed at day 60 in some patients. At one year after transplant, newly produced T cells mostly accounted for T-cell counts and diversity.

A library of TCRbeta sequences, prepared with unique molecular identifiers, was generated. Via MiXCR, TCRdb re-called the PCR reads, giving one row per CDR3 protein. This table holds 700,000 to 950,000 distinct CDR3 sequences, roughly 15% found once. The CDR3 covers 16 residues. This clonotype showed up just a few times. The antigen is not known. The gene calls are TRBV21-1 and TRBJ2-1; the table's D call of TRBD2 was not tested on the DNA. TRBV21-1 is a pseudogene. Source: PBMCs, mostly from graft donor cells, taken 360 days after TCRalphabeta/CD19-depleted stem cell transplant. The receptor's source is a male patient under 18 who had a stem cell transplant for acute lymphoblastic leukemia, so the T cells may come from the graft donor. The chain's CDR3 is CASSCSSGRDDNEQFF. In nucleotides, the CDR3 is TGTGCCAGCAGCTGCTCTAGCGGGAGGGACGACAATGAGCAGTTCTTC.